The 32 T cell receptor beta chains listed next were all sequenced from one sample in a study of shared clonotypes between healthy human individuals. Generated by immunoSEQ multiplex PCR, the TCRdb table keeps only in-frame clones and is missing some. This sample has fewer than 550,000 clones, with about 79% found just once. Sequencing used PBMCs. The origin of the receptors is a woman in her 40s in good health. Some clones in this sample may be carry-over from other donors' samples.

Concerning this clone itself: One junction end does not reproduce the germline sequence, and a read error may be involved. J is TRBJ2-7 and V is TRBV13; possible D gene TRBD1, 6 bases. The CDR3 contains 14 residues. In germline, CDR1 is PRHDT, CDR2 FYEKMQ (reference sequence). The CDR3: CASGLAQGSYEQYF. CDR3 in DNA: TGTGCCAGCGGCTTAGCACAGGGCTCCTACGAGCAGTACTTC.

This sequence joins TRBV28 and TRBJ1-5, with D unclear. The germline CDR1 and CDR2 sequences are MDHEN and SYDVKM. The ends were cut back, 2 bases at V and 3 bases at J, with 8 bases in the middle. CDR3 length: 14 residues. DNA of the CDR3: TGTGCCAGCAGTTTAGGCCAGAACAATCAGCCCCAGCATTTT. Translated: CASSLGQNNQPQHF. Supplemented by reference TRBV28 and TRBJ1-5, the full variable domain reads DVKVTQSSRYLVKRTGEKVFLECVQDMDHENMFWYRQDPGLGLRLIYFSYDVKMKEKGDIPEGYSVSREKKERFSLILESASTNQTSMYLCASSLGQNNQPQHFGDGTRLSIL.

CDR3 sequence: CASSSRTSGHSNEQFF. For the CDR3, the DNA is TGCGCCAGCAGCAGTCGGACTAGCGGCCACTCTAATGAGCAGTTCTTC. This chain connects TRBV5-1 to TRBJ2-1; 10 nucleotides align to TRBD2. Germline CDR1 SGHRS, CDR2 YFSETQ. V dropped 4 bases and J dropped 7; count of bases not matched to a gene: 11. The CDR3 is 16 residues long.

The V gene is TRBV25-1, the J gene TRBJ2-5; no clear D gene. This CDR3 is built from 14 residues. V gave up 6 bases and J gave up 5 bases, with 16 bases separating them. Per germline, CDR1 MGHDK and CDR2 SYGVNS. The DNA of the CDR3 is TGTGCCAGCAGACCCGCGAGAAGTGGGGAGACCCAGTACTTC. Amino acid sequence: CASRPARSGETQYF.

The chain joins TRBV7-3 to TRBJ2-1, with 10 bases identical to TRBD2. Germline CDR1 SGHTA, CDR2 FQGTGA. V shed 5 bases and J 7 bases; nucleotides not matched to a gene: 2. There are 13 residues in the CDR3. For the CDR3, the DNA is TGTGCCAGCAGCGATAGCGGGAGGAATGAGCAGTTCTTC. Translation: CASSDSGRNEQFF.

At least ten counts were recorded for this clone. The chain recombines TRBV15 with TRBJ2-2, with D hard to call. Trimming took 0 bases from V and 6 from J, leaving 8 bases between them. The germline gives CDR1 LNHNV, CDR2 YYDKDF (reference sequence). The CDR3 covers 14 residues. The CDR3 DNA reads TGTGCCACCAGCAGAGATGTAGTGGCCGGGGAGCTGTTTTTT. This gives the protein CATSRDVVAGELFF.

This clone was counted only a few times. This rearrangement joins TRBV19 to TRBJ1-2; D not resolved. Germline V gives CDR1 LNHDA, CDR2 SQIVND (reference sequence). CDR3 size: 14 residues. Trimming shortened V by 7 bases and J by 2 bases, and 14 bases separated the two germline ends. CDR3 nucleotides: TGTGCCAGTACTCAGTTGACACCAAACTATGGCTACACCTTC. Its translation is CASTQLTPNYGYTF.

The CDR3 region has the DNA TGTGCCAGCAGCTTAGCCTGGGTGCTAGCGGGAGGGCCGAGCAATGAGCAGTTCTTC. It specifies CASSLAWVLAGGPSNEQFF. This chain joins TRBV7-9 and TRBJ2-1; 12 bases align to TRBD2. The CDR3 is made up of 19 amino acids. Germline loops: CDR1 SEHNR, CDR2 FQNEAQ (reference sequence). With V trimmed by 0 bases and J by 6 bases, 12 bases remained unmatched.

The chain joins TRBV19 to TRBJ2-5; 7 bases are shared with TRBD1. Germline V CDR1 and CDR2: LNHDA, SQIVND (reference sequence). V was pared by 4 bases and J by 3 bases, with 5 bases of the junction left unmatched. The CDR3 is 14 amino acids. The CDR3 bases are TGTGCCAGTAGTACGCCCGGGACAGAAGAGACCCAGTACTTC. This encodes CASSTPGTEETQYF.

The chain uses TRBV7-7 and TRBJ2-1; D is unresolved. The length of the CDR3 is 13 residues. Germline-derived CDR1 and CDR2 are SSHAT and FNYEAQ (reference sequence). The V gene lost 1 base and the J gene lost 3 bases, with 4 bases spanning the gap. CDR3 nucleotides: TGTGCCAGCAGCTTAGACTTCTACAATGAGCAGTTCTTC. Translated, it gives CASSLDFYNEQFF.

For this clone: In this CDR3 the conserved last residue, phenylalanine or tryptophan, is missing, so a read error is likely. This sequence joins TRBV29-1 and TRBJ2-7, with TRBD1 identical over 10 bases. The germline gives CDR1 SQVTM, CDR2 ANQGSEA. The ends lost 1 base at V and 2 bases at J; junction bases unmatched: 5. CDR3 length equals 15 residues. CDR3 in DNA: TGCAGCGTTGAAGTGAGGGACAGGGGTACCTACGAGCAGTACCTC. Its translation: CSVEVRDRGTYEQYL.

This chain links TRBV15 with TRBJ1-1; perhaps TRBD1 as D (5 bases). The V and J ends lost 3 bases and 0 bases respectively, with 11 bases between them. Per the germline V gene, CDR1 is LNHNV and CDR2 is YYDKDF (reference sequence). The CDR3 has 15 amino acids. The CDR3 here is CATSRGRIMNTEAFF. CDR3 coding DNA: TGTGCCACCAGCAGGGGACGGATCATGAACACTGAAGCTTTCTTT.

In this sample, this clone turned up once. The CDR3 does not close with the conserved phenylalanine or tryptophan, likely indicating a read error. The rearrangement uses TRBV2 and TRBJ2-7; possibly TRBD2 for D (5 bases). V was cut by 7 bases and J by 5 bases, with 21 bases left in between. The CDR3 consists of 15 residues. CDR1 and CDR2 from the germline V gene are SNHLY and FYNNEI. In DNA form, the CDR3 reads TGTGCCAGCACCCGCGGTCGGGGTTTGGGCAACGAGCAGTACCTC. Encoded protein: CASTRGRGLGNEQYL.

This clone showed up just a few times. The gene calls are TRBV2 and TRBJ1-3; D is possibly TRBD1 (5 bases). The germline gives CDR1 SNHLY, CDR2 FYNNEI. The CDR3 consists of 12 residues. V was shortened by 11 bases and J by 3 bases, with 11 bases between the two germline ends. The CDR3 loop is CAARGVGNTIYF. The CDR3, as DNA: TGTGCCGCCCGGGGGGTTGGAAACACCATATATTTT. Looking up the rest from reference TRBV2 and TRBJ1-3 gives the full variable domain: EPEVTQTPSHQVTQMGQEVILRCVPISNHLYFYWYRQILGQKVEFLVSFYNNEISEKSEIFDDQFSVERPDGSNFTLKIRSTKLEDSAMYFCAARGVGNTIYFGEGSWLTVV.

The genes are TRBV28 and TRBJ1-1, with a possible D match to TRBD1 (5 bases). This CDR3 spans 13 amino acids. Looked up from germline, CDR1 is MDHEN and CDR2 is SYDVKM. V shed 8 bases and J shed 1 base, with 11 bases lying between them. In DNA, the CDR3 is TGTGCCAGCCTCATAGGGACGAACACTGAAGCTTTCTTT. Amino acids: CASLIGTNTEAFF.

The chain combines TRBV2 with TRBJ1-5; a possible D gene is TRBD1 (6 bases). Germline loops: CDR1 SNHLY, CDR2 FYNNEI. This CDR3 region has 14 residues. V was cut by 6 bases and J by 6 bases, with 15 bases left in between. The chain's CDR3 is CASRQQGPTQPQHF. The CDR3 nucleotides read TGTGCCAGCAGGCAACAGGGCCCAACTCAGCCCCAGCATTTT.

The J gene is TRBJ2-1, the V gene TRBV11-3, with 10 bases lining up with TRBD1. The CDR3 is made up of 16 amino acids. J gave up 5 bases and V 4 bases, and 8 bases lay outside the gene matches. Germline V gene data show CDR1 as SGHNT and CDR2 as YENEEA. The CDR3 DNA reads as TGTGCCAGCAGCTGGGGAGGGACAGGGGTTGACAATGAGCAGTTCTTC. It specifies CASSWGGTGVDNEQFF.

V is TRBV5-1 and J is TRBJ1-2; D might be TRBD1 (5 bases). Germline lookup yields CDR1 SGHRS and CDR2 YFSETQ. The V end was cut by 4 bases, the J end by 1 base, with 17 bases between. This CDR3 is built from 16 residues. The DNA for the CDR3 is TGCGCCAGCAGCCAGAACAGGCGGCAGGGTAACTATGGCTACACCTTC. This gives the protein CASSQNRRQGNYGYTF.

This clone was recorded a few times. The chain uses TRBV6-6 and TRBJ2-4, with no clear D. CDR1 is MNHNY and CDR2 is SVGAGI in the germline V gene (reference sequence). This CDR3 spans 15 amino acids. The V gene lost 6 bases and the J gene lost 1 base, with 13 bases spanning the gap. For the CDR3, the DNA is TGTGCCAGCAGCCTAAGCATTGGGGCCAAAAACATTCAGTACTTC. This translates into CASSLSIGAKNIQYF.

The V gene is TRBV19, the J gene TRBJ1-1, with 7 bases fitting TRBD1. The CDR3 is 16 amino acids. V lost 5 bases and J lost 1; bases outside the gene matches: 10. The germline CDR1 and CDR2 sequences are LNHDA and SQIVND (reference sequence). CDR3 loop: CASSPPGQRRNTEAFF. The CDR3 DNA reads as TGTGCCAGTAGTCCGCCGGGACAGAGAAGGAACACTGAAGCTTTCTTT. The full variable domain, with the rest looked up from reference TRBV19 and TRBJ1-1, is DGGITQSPKYLFRKEGQNVTLSCEQNLNHDAMYWYRQDPGQGLRLIYYSQIVNDFQKGDIAEGYSVSREKKESFPLTVTSAQKNPTAFYLCASSPPGQRRNTEAFFGQGTRLTVV.

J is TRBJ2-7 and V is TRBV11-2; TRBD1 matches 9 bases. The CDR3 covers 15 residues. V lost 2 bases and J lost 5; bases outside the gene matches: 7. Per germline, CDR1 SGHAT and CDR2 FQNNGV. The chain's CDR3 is CASSLSQGAGNEQYF. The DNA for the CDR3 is TGTGCCAGCAGCTTATCACAGGGGGCGGGCAACGAGCAGTACTTC.

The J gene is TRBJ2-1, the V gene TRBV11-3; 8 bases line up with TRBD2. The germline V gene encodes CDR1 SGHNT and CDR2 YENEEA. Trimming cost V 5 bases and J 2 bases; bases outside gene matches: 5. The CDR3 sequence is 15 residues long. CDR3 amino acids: CASSPIAGTYNEQFF. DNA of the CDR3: TGTGCCAGCAGCCCAATAGCGGGGACCTACAATGAGCAGTTCTTC.

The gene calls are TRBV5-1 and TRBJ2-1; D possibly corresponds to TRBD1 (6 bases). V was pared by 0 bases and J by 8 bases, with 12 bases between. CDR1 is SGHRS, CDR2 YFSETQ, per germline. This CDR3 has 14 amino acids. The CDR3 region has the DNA TGCGCCAGCAGCTTGGATGGGGGCTGGGATGAGCAGTTCTTC. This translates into CASSLDGGWDEQFF.

CDR3 DNA: TGTGCCAGCAGCTTTGGCGGCTACTACGAGCAGTACTTC. Translating it yields CASSFGGYYEQYF. The V gene is TRBV7-6, the J gene TRBJ2-7; D is ambiguous. Germline assignment: CDR1 SGHVS and CDR2 FNYEAQ. Trimming took off 3 bases at V and 3 bases at J, with 9 bases between the two ends. This CDR3 comprises 13 residues.

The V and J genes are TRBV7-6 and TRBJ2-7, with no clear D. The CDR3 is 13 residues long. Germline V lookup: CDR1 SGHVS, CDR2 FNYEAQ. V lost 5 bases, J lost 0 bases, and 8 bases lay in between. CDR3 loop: CASSPLVSYEQYF. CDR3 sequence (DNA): TGTGCCAGCAGCCCCCTAGTCTCCTACGAGCAGTACTTC.

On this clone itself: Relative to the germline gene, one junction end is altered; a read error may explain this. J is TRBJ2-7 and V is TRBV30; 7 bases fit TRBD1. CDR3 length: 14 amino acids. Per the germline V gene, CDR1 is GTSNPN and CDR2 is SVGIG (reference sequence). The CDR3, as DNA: TGTGCCTGGAGACTTCGGGACAGCCGGGGAAGGGCACTCTTC. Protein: CAWRLRDSRGRALF.

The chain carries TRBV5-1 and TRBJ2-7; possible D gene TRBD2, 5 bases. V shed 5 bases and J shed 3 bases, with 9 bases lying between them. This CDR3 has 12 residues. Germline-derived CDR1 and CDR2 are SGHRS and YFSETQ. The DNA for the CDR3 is TGCGCCAGCAGGGACTCCGGCTACGAGCAGTACTTC. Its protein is CASRDSGYEQYF.

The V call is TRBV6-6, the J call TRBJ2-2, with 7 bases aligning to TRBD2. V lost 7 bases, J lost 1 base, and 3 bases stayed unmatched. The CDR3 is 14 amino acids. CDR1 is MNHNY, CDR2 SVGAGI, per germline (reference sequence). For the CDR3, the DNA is TGTGCCAGCACCGGACTAGAGAACACCGGGGAGCTGTTTTTT. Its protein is CASTGLENTGELFF.

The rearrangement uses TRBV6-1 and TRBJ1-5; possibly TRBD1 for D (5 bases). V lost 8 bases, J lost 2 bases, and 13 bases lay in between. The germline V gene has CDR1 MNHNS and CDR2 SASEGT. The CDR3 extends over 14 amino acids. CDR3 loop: CASGLVRGNQPQHF. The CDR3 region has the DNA TGTGCCAGCGGTTTGGTCAGGGGCAATCAGCCCCAGCATTTT.

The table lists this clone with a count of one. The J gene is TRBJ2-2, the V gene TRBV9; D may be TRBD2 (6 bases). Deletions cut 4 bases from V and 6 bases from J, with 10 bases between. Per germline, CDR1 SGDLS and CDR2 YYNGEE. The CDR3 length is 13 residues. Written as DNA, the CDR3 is TGTGCCAGCAGCCTAGCGATCGCCGGGGAGCTGTTTTTT. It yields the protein CASSLAIAGELFF. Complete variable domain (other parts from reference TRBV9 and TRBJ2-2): DSGVTQTPKHLITATGQRVTLRCSPRSGDLSVYWYQQSLDQGLQFLIQYYNGEERAKGNILERFSAQQFPDLHSELNLSSLELGDSALYFCASSLAIAGELFFGEGSRLTVL.

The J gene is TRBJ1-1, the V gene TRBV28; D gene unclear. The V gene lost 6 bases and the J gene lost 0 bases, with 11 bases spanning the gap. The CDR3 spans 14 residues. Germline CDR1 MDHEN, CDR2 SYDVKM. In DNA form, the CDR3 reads TGTGCCAGCAGAAGGGCGTATATGAACACTGAAGCTTTCTTT. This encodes CASRRAYMNTEAFF.

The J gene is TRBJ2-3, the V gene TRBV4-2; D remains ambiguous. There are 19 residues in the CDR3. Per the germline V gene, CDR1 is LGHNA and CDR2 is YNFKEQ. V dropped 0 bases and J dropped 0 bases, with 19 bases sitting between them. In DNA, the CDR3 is TGTGCCAGCAGCCAAGAACCCACGGGTTGGGTTTCTAGCACAGATACGCAGTATTTT. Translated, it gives CASSQEPTGWVSSTDTQYF.